This T cell receptor beta chain was retrieved from a study of T-cell memory formation after mild COVID-19. The wider study: In these data, TCR clusters were largely donor specific. Study-wide results and limits: Pre-infection memory showed some responding clones, and this suggested that cross-reactive memory joined. The main location of contracting CD4+ clones was CM and EM, and that of contracting CD8+ clones was EMRA. Clones contracting across day 15 to 85 had a balanced CD4/CD8 profile; later expanding clones leaned CD4+.

As concerns this clonotype: What it binds is not known.

Each CDR3 protein gets one entry after TCRdb re-called the 5' RACE reads with MiXCR. The table includes 350,000 to 400,000 distinct CDR3 sequences, approximately 14% detected once. What was sequenced was PBMCs or a T cell subset sorted from them (not recorded which). The TCR was taken from a man aged 18 to 35 who had mild COVID-19 (a few samples of this study predate the infection). Cell type and time point are not known.

This CDR3 is CASSPSWGEQYF. Here the CDR3 DNA reads TGTGCCAGCAGCCCCTCCTGGGGCGAGCAGTACTTC. The chain employs TRBV7-2 and TRBJ2-7; the D is unclear. V was shortened by 5 bases and J by 6 bases, with 11 bases between the two germline ends. The CDR3 is 12 amino acids. The V gene's germline CDR1 is SGHTA and CDR2 FQGNSA.